These 25 T cell receptor beta chains share one sample of origin, sequenced in a study of naive and memory T cell subsets. An equimolar mix of two oligonucleotides served as the beta constant-region primer for TRBC1 and TRBC2. TCRdb passed the UMI-ligation and nested PCR reads through MiXCR, listing each CDR3 protein once. The data contain 120,000 to 150,000 distinct CDR3 sequences, approximately 15% of them singletons. Sequencing was carried out using naive CD4+ T cells from blood. These receptors came from a human donor in good health.

CDR3 residues: CASSSGLAGPQETQYF. CDR3 in DNA: TGTGCCAGCAGTTCCGGACTAGCGGGACCTCAAGAGACCCAGTACTTC. The chain has TRBV27 and TRBJ2-5, with 12 bases aligning to TRBD2. Germline V gene sequence: CDR1 MNHEY, CDR2 SMNVEV (reference sequence). This CDR3 is 16 amino acids long. With 4 bases clipped from V and 2 bases from J, the junction kept 5 bases outside the gene matches.

This clonotype has just a few counts. V is TRBV14 and J is TRBJ2-3; D gene unclear. The CDR3 sequence is 13 residues long. Trimming stripped 2 bases from V and 3 bases from J, with 6 bases between. Germline CDR1 is SGHDN and CDR2 is FVKESK. CDR3: CASSQLETDTQYF. The CDR3 coding sequence is TGTGCCAGCAGCCAACTCGAAACAGATACGCAGTATTTT. The full variable domain, in which reference TRBV14 and TRBJ2-3 provide the parts outside the CDR3, is EAGVTQFPSHSVIEKGQTVTLRCDPISGHDNLYWYRRVMGKEIKFLLHFVKESKQDESGMPNNRFLAERTGGTYSTLKVQPAELEDSGVYFCASSQLETDTQYFGPGTRLTVL.

This clonotype was picked up many times. This chain connects TRBV7-9 to TRBJ1-2; possible D gene TRBD1, 6 bases. Germline V lookup: CDR1 SEHNR, CDR2 FQNEAQ (reference sequence). With 4 bases removed from V and 5 bases from J, the gap between germline ends came to 8 bases. The CDR3 sequence is 12 residues long. CDR3 sequence reads: CASSSQGYGYTF. The CDR3 nucleotides are TGTGCCAGCAGCTCTCAGGGGTATGGCTACACCTTC.

The chain carries TRBV6-2 or TRBV6-3 and TRBJ1-5, with unresolved D. The CDR3 loop spans 12 amino acids. V dropped 6 bases and J dropped 2 bases, with 5 bases sitting between them. Germline loops: CDR1 MNHEY, CDR2 SVGEGT. CDR3 sequence reads: CASSEGNQPQHF. The CDR3 nucleotides read TGTGCCAGCAGCGAGGGCAATCAGCCCCAGCATTTT.

This clonotype appeared a few times. The chain combines TRBV12-3 or TRBV12-4 with TRBJ1-1; the match to TRBD1 covers 9 bases. The CDR3 contains 15 residues. V shed 2 bases, J shed 4 bases, and the junction held 5 bases outside the gene matches. CDR3 sequence (DNA): TGTGCCAGCAGTTTACTAAGGGACAGGGTCACTGAAGCTTTCTTT. It codes for CASSLLRDRVTEAFF.

This clonotype showed up just a few times. The chain links TRBV20-1 to TRBJ2-1; D is unresolved. CDR1 DFQATT and CDR2 SNEGSKA come from the germline V gene (reference sequence). This CDR3 spans 14 amino acids. Trimming cost V 1 base and J 3 bases, with 10 bases left between them. CDR3 bases: TGCAGTGCTAGAGGTAACCCTGGCTACAATGAGCAGTTCTTC. Protein: CSARGNPGYNEQFF.

The chain has TRBV12-3 or TRBV12-4 and TRBJ1-5; D might be TRBD1 (6 bases). The CDR3 runs to 16 residues. V was clipped by 6 bases and J by 3 bases, with 18 bases between them. The CDR3 loop is CASSSGPGGHNQPQHF. The CDR3 DNA reads as TGTGCCAGCAGCTCCGGGCCCGGGGGACACAATCAGCCCCAGCATTTT.

This clonotype appeared a few times. V usage is TRBV29-1 and J usage is TRBJ2-5; TRBD2 matches 10 bases. Germline CDR1 reads SQVTM; CDR2 reads ANQGSEA. V shed 4 bases and J 0 bases; nucleotides not matched to a gene: 5. There are 15 residues in the CDR3. In DNA, the CDR3 is TGCAGCGTTGTCGGAGCGGGAGGGTACCAAGAGACCCAGTACTTC. It encodes CSVVGAGGYQETQYF.

This clonotype has more than one count but fewer than ten. The chain uses TRBV7-2 and TRBJ2-1; TRBD2 is a possible D gene (5 bases). Germline V gives CDR1 SGHTA, CDR2 FQGNSA. The CDR3 runs 15 residues. V was cut by 1 base and J by 4 bases, with 11 bases left in between. CDR3 amino acids: CASSLVGGRYNEQFF. The CDR3 coding sequence is TGTGCCAGCAGCTTAGTTGGCGGGCGTTACAATGAGCAGTTCTTC. Complete variable domain (other parts from reference TRBV7-2 and TRBJ2-1): GAGVSQSPSNKVTEKGKDVELRCDPISGHTALYWYRQSLGQGLEFLIYFQGNSAPDKSGLPSDRFSAERTGGSVSTLTIQRTQQEDSAVYLCASSLVGGRYNEQFFGPGTRLTVL.

In this sample, this clonotype turned up a few times. The V gene is TRBV29-1, the J gene TRBJ2-1; no definite D call. The V gene's germline CDR1 is SQVTM and CDR2 ANQGSEA. The CDR3 length is 15 residues. V shed 4 bases and J shed 0 bases, with 13 bases lying between them. CDR3 amino acids: CSVAPDRPSYNEQFF. The CDR3 DNA follows: TGCAGCGTTGCACCCGACCGACCCTCCTACAATGAGCAGTTCTTC.

This rearrangement joins TRBV20-1 to TRBJ1-1; 9 bases line up with TRBD1. Germline V gives CDR1 DFQATT, CDR2 SNEGSKA (reference sequence). This CDR3 has 14 residues. V dropped 4 bases and J dropped 4; count of bases not matched to a gene: 7. CDR3 DNA sequence: TGCAGTGCTAATCCGGGACAGGGTATCACTGAAGCTTTCTTT. It specifies CSANPGQGITEAFF.

This clonotype was detected only a few times. The chain links TRBV6-2 or TRBV6-3 to TRBJ2-5, with 11 bases that match TRBD2. V dropped 8 bases and J dropped 2; count of bases not matched to a gene: 13. The CDR3 contains 17 residues. Looked up from germline, CDR1 is MNHEY and CDR2 is SVGEGT. This CDR3 reads CASAKLPGLAEQETQYF. The DNA of the CDR3 is TGTGCCAGCGCAAAACTACCGGGACTAGCGGAACAAGAGACCCAGTACTTC.

This rearrangement joins TRBV24-1 to TRBJ2-7; D is unresolved. The V gene's germline CDR1 is KGHDR and CDR2 SFDVKD. V lost 10 bases and J 0 bases, leaving 6 bases between the germline ends. This CDR3 has 11 residues. The CDR3 coding sequence is TGTGCCACGGCCGACTCCTACGAGCAGTACTTC. Translating it yields CATADSYEQYF.

This chain joins TRBV5-1 and TRBJ2-4; D gene uncertain. The CDR3 is made up of 15 amino acids. CDR1 and CDR2 from the germline V gene are SGHRS and YFSETQ. The ends were cut back, 0 bases at V and 3 bases at J, with 10 bases in the middle. Here the CDR3 DNA reads TGCGCCAGCAGCTTGGGTCCCCAAGACAAAAACATTCAGTACTTC. Protein sequence: CASSLGPQDKNIQYF.

The chain uses TRBV5-1 and TRBJ2-1, with 10 bases lining up with TRBD2. Germline V gene sequence: CDR1 SGHRS, CDR2 YFSETQ. Trimming at V came to 4 bases and at J to 9 bases, leaving 10 bases not matched to a gene. There are 15 residues in the CDR3. In DNA form, the CDR3 reads TGCGCCAGCAGCCCAGGAGCGGGAGGGCAGGGTGAGCAGTTCTTC. Translated: CASSPGAGGQGEQFF.

This clonotype was observed a few times. This chain connects TRBV11-2 to TRBJ2-1; D ambiguous. The CDR3 totals 13 residues. The V end lost 0 bases, the J end lost 9 bases, and 9 bases lay between the germline ends. Germline V gene sequence: CDR1 SGHAT, CDR2 FQNNGV. The CDR3 DNA is TGTGCCAGCAGCTTAGATCTTGGCCGTGAGCAGTTCTTC. Translation gives CASSLDLGREQFF.

The J gene is TRBJ2-1, the V gene TRBV4-1, with 11 bases that match TRBD2. Germline assignment: CDR1 MGHRA and CDR2 YSYEKL. The J segment lost 2 bases and the V segment lost 2 bases, leaving 8 bases of the junction unmatched. The CDR3 length is 18 residues. The chain's CDR3 is CASSQLAGGAWTYNEQFF. CDR3 DNA sequence: TGCGCCAGCAGCCAACTAGCGGGAGGCGCCTGGACCTACAATGAGCAGTTCTTC.

The chain recombines TRBV28 with TRBJ1-2, with unresolved D. This CDR3 comprises 12 residues. V was cut by 3 bases and J by 8 bases, with 10 bases left in between. The germline V gene encodes CDR1 MDHEN and CDR2 SYDVKM. The CDR3 DNA reads as TGTGCCAGCAGTTTTCTGCGGGAAGGCTACACCTTC. This gives the protein CASSFLREGYTF.

The J gene is TRBJ2-5, the V gene TRBV5-1; D not resolved. This CDR3 comprises 13 residues. CDR1 and CDR2 (germline): SGHRS, YFSETQ. The ends were cut back, 2 bases at V and 3 bases at J, with 8 bases in the middle. Written as DNA, the CDR3 is TGCGCCAGCAGCTTCGGAACCAAAGAGACCCAGTACTTC. It is translated as CASSFGTKETQYF.

V gene TRBV23-1 combines with J gene TRBJ2-7; D is uncertain. TRBV23-1 carries the ORF label, with uncertain function. The CDR3 is 15 residues long. Trimming removed 2 bases at V and 1 base at J, with 12 bases between. CDR3 coding DNA: TGCGCCAGCAGTCAAGTCACATGCAATTCCTACGAGCAGTACTTC. Its protein product is CASSQVTCNSYEQYF.

The chain links TRBV3-1 to TRBJ1-3, with unresolved D. The CDR3 runs to 15 residues. CDR1 and CDR2 from the germline V gene are LGHDT and YNNKEL (reference sequence). The germline V and J ends were trimmed by 1 base and 0 bases, with 7 bases remaining between them. CDR3 sequence reads: CASSQGKSSGNTIYF. The CDR3 nucleotides read TGTGCCAGCAGCCAAGGAAAAAGCTCTGGAAACACCATATATTTT. Full variable domain (missing parts from reference TRBV3-1 and TRBJ1-3): DTAVSQTPKYLVTQMGNDKSIKCEQNLGHDTMYWYKQDSKKFLKIMFSYNNKELIINETVPNRFSPKSPDKAHLNLHINSLELGDSAVYFCASSQGKSSGNTIYFGEGSWLTVV.

The rearrangement uses TRBV12-3 or TRBV12-4 and TRBJ2-1; possibly TRBD1 for D (5 bases). This CDR3 region has 15 residues. V lost 3 bases and J lost 2, with 11 bases in between. The CDR3 region is CASSLVQGPYNEQFF. CDR3 sequence (DNA): TGTGCCAGCAGTTTGGTCCAGGGCCCCTACAATGAGCAGTTCTTC.

The chain links TRBV18 to TRBJ2-1; the match to TRBD2 covers 12 bases. Unmatched junction bases numbered 8, after V lost 1 base and J lost 4 bases. The CDR3 runs to 18 residues. CDR1 is KGHSH and CDR2 is LQKENI in the germline V gene. CDR3 amino acids: CASSPQDLAGGEYNEQFF. CDR3 nucleotides: TGTGCCAGCTCACCACAGGATCTAGCGGGAGGGGAGTACAATGAGCAGTTCTTC.

V gene TRBV9 combines with J gene TRBJ2-3, with 7 bases fitting TRBD2. CDR1 and CDR2 from the germline V gene are SGDLS and YYNGEE. The CDR3 extends over 15 amino acids. V was clipped by 0 bases and J by 4 bases; unmatched bases: 5. The CDR3 region has the DNA TGTGCCAGCAGCGTAGCGGGAGGTCGAGCAGATACGCAGTATTTT. Translation gives CASSVAGGRADTQYF.

V gene TRBV15 combines with J gene TRBJ2-3; D is ambiguous. V lost 3 bases and J lost 3, with 10 bases in between. Germline CDR1 LNHNV, CDR2 YYDKDF (reference sequence). This CDR3 is built from 14 residues. This CDR3 is CATSSIVRTDTQYF. The DNA for the CDR3 is TGTGCCACCAGCAGCATCGTTCGAACAGATACGCAGTATTTT.